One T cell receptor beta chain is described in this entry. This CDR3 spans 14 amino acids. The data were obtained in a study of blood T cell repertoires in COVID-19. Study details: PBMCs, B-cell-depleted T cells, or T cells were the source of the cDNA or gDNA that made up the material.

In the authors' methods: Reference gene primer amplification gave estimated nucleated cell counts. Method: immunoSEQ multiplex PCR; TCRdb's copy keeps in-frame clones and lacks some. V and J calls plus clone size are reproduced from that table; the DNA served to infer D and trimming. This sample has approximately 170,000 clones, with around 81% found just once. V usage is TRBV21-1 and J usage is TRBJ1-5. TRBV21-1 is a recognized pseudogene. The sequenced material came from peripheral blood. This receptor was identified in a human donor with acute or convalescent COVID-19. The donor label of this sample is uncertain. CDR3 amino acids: CASSKGDSNQPQHF. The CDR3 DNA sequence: TGTGCCAGCAGCAAAGGGGACTCCAATCAGCCCCAGCATTTT.